A single T cell receptor (beta chain) is shown here with its context. Its antigen remains unidentified. No much larger clone is present one base from it, and per-base qualities are unavailable. This specimen comes from a study of read filtering for tumor transcriptome and immune sequencing (dated by TCRdb to between 2020 and 2021). About the study as a whole: Of the patients in the cohort, around 17 were male and roughly 13 were female, and their mean age was roughly 68 years, with a range of about 47 to 80. Under revised international staging, about 8 patients fell into R-ISS I, about 17 into R-ISS II and six or seven into R-ISS III. After DNase treatment, whole-transcriptome libraries were prepared with the TruSeq RNA Access Library Prep Kit. Per sample, about 4 to 10.27 million TCR-region mapped reads were obtained with IR-seq, compared with only about 80 to 1273 with RNA-seq. Using the same bone marrow samples, the study ran both targeted immune repertoire sequencing and bulk whole-transcriptome sequencing and then compared the TCR repertoires from each method. One of the main goals was to work out a read-filtering strategy for immune repertoire data, in particular whether clonotypes backed by only a single read should be removed. What the authors observed across the whole study: Removing single-read clonotypes increased the correlation between IR-seq and RNA-seq shared clonotype proportions. The sorted CD138-negative fraction was a mixed bone marrow immune population, not purified T cells. Clonotypes were captured by IR-seq at much higher depth and more reliably than by RNA-seq, and smaller IR-seq throughput was sufficient for identification of most shared clonotypes. In IR-seq, single-read clonotypes were roughly 82% of clonotypes but about 3.5% of total reads; in RNA-seq they were roughly 72% of clonotypes and about 41% of reads.

Each patient had bone marrow sampled at the time of active disease. Ficoll-Hypaque density gradient centrifugation was used to isolate bone marrow mononuclear cells. To remove myeloma plasma cells, the cells were labeled with CD138 magnetic microbeads on a MACS separator, and CD138-negative cells were then collected by negative selection. Flow cytometry on an Attune NxT with CD138 antibodies was used to check the purity of the isolated cells. TRIzol reagent was used to extract total RNA, and a NanoDrop spectrophotometer was used to quantify the extracted RNA. For each patient, the CD138-negative bone marrow sample underwent paired RNA-seq and IR-seq. TCR libraries were built from roughly 400 ng RNA with the Immunoverse kit, using molecular barcoded adaptors covering alpha/delta and beta/gamma chains. TCR library preparation was performed with the same RNA that was used for transcriptome sequencing. TCR libraries were sequenced on an Illumina HiSeq 4000 with 2 x 150 cycles. The authors' analysis ran thus. Using MiXCR, which included quality filtering and error correction, TCR reads were aligned to human V, D, J and C references and then assembled into CDR3 clonotypes. Clonotype counts and gene usage diversity were analyzed with the tcR package in R. For inspection of raw mapping reads, RNA-seq reads were mapped by STAR aligner version 2.5.3a onto GRCh37 of the human genome. To test the effect of sequencing depth on detected clonotypes, IR-seq fastq files were randomly downsampled using Seqtk 1.3. Clones were called with MiXCR by TCRdb after fastp trimmed the public reads at Q25, and only in-frame beta chains were retained. Rows matching on CDR3 protein sequence are summarized as one entry with the most common DNA and genes. The V and J calls, along with clone size, are taken from TCRdb and not from the paper's own processing. In this sample the table shows over 45,000 distinct CDR3 sequences, more than 10% of which occur a single time. Less than 15% of the sample belongs to the ten largest clones.

CDR1 and CDR2 are read off the germline V gene as ENHRY and SYGVKD. The CDR3 has 16 amino acids, counting the end cysteine and phenylalanine. Of the read, only the CDR3 DNA is kept; its 48 bases are in frame from base 1. V loses 6 bases at its end and J loses 4 bases; junction bases beyond the gene matches: 11. Sample: a population of CD138-negative cells sorted from bone marrow. The cell subset or site label, as the study defines it: bone marrow mononuclear cells depleted of CD138+ plasma/myeloma cells by negative magnetic selection. The rearranged segments are TRBV10-3 and TRBJ1-3, and TRBD1 aligns with 8 junction nucleotides. The TCR comes from a donor aged 40 or over with multiple myeloma. The CDR3 loop reads CAIRRTGQEAGNTIYF. The sequenced DNA is TGTGCCATCAGAAGGACGGGACAGGAGGCCGGAAACACCATATATTTT.